The source of this TCR beta chain is a study of post-analysis software for immune sequencing data. The library was made from cDNA and included unique molecular identifiers. TCRdb reanalysed the PCR reads using MiXCR and keeps one entry per CDR3 protein. The table includes around 710,000 distinct CDR3 sequences, approximately 44% detected once. This clonotype originated in a girl between 10 and 17 years old with multiple sclerosis. The sequenced sample was blood.

The CDR3 is CASSAGTGDEKLFF. In DNA form, the CDR3 reads TGCGCCAGCAGCGCCGGGACAGGGGATGAAAAACTGTTTTTT. J is TRBJ1-4 and V is TRBV5-1, with TRBD1 matching over 10 bases. The ends lost 4 bases at V and 6 bases at J; junction bases unmatched: 3. CDR1 and CDR2 from the germline V gene are SGHRS and YFSETQ. CDR3 length equals 14 residues.